This T cell receptor (beta chain) was captured in a study of human CD8 memory T cell subsets. Whole-study results and caveats: According to Chao1 estimates, stem-like memory T cells seemed more diverse than precursor exhausted T cells were. Both stem-like subsets shared clonotypes with effector memory cells. However, the stem-like memory and precursor exhausted T cell repertoires overlapped with each other only minimally.

Total CD8+ T cells came from negative magnetic enrichment. Generation of TCR beta libraries used UMI-labeled 5' RACE. Using the 5' RACE reads, TCRdb records one entry per CDR3 protein without DNA. The sample is made up of 5,000 or so distinct CDR3 sequences, and the top ten hold around 21% of it. Concerning this clonotype: The antigen is not known.

The germline CDR1 and CDR2 sequences are LGHDT and YNNKEL (reference sequence). The CDR3 runs to 18 residues. Sequenced: CD8+ T cells from PBMCs. This clonotype was obtained from a human donor in good health. The gene calls are TRBV3-1 and TRBJ2-1; TCRdb calls TRBD2, which cannot be checked without DNA. CDR3 in amino acids: CAGYTRAGDGPGGNEQFF.